This TCR beta chain was retrieved from a study of blood T cell repertoires in COVID-19. Study information: COVID-19 samples collected from the United States, Italy and Spain covered acute and convalescent phases. From T cells, B-cell-depleted T cells, or PBMCs came the material, which was cDNA or gDNA.

Using immunoSEQ multiplex PCR, the repertoire was profiled, and TCRdb retains in-frame clones only, with some absent. The sample has 200,000 to 300,000 clones, 86% seen once. This CDR3 comprises 13 residues. V dropped 5 bases and J dropped 3; count of bases not matched to a gene: 3. Germline CDR1 and CDR2: GTSNPN and SVGIG (reference sequence). The source of this sequence is a woman younger than 45 who had recovered from COVID-19. V usage is TRBV30 and J usage is TRBJ2-3; TRBD2 matches at 9 bases. The sequenced sample consisted of peripheral blood. The CDR3 here is CAWAGGRTDTQYF. The CDR3 DNA follows: TGTGCCTGGGCGGGGGGGCGTACAGATACGCAGTATTTT.